The text below deals with one T cell receptor (beta chain). Its antigen remains unknown. A far larger clone lies a single base away; this is likely a read error. Primers for the PCR totalled 60 Vbeta and 13 Jbeta. Data came from immunoSEQ multiplex PCR; TCRdb stores just in-frame clones and leaves some out. The data show 40,000 to 60,000 clones, with over 60% seen just once and roughly 9.2% held by the top ten. Per germline, CDR1 LNHDA and CDR2 SQIVND (reference sequence). Trimming took off 8 bases at V and 2 bases at J, with 15 bases between the two ends. The CDR3 sequence is 14 residues long. The sample is drawn from a study of cytomegalovirus exposure and HLA in healthy donors. Study-wide results and limits: As a later analysis revealed, the rate of TCR association differed by HLA locus, with DRB1 most and HLA-C fewest.

The receptor comes from a woman aged 45-65 years in good health and CMV-seronegative. Source material: PBMCs. The chain uses TRBV19 and TRBJ1-1; D call uncertain. DNA for the CDR3: TGTGCCAGTGGTCTTCGGGGATCCAACACTGAAGCTTTCTTT. This gives the protein CASGLRGSNTEAFF.